Listed below are T cell receptor beta chains from one sample, sequenced in a study of blood T cells in healthy people across ages. TCRdb processed the 5' RACE reads anew with MiXCR; each CDR3 protein has one entry. The sample carries about 690,000 distinct CDR3 sequences, less than 45% recorded once. The specimen was blood. These receptors were collected from a man at least 80 years old in good health. Each CDR3 is given with its conserved first and last residue. A D gene is named only where the DNA matches it firmly. Where a row states a size, it is once, few, many or the class of an expanded clone; other rows omit it.

V,size,D,J,CDR3,DNA
TRBV6-6,many,.,TRBJ2-2,CASTGQTGELFF,TGTGCCAGCACTGGACAGACCGGGGAGCTGTTTTTT
TRBV10-3,many,.,TRBJ1-2,CAIGEAIDYGYTF,TGTGCCATTGGAGAGGCGATAGACTATGGCTACACCTTC
TRBV9,few,TRBD1,TRBJ2-3,CASSVDRVGDTQYF,TGTGCCAGCAGCGTTGACAGGGTTGGGGATACGCAGTATTTT
TRBV3-1,.,.,TRBJ1-1,CASSQDNGRLNTEAFF,TGTGCCAGCAGCCAAGACAACGGACGGTTGAACACTGAAGCTTTCTTT
TRBV7-2,few,.,TRBJ2-5,CASSLGRVGPETQYF,TGTGCCAGCAGCTTAGGGCGGGTCGGGCCCGAGACCCAGTACTTC
TRBV9,.,TRBD2,TRBJ2-2,CASSSPGGALGELFF,TGTGCCAGCAGCTCCCCCGGGGGGGCTCTCGGGGAGCTGTTTTTT
TRBV3-1,few,.,TRBJ2-1,CASRHTTGAPGEQFF,TGTGCCAGCAGACACACTACGGGGGCCCCAGGTGAGCAGTTCTTC
TRBV7-2,many,.,TRBJ1-2,CASSLGSLYGYTF,TGTGCCAGCAGCTTAGGTAGCCTCTATGGCTACACCTTC
TRBV20-1,few,TRBD2,TRBJ2-1,CSARSGPNNEQFF,TGCAGTGCTCGTAGCGGGCCAAACAATGAGCAGTTCTTC
TRBV11-2,many,.,TRBJ2-5,CASSRRGVETQYF,TGTGCCAGCAGTCGCAGGGGTGTGGAGACCCAGTACTTC